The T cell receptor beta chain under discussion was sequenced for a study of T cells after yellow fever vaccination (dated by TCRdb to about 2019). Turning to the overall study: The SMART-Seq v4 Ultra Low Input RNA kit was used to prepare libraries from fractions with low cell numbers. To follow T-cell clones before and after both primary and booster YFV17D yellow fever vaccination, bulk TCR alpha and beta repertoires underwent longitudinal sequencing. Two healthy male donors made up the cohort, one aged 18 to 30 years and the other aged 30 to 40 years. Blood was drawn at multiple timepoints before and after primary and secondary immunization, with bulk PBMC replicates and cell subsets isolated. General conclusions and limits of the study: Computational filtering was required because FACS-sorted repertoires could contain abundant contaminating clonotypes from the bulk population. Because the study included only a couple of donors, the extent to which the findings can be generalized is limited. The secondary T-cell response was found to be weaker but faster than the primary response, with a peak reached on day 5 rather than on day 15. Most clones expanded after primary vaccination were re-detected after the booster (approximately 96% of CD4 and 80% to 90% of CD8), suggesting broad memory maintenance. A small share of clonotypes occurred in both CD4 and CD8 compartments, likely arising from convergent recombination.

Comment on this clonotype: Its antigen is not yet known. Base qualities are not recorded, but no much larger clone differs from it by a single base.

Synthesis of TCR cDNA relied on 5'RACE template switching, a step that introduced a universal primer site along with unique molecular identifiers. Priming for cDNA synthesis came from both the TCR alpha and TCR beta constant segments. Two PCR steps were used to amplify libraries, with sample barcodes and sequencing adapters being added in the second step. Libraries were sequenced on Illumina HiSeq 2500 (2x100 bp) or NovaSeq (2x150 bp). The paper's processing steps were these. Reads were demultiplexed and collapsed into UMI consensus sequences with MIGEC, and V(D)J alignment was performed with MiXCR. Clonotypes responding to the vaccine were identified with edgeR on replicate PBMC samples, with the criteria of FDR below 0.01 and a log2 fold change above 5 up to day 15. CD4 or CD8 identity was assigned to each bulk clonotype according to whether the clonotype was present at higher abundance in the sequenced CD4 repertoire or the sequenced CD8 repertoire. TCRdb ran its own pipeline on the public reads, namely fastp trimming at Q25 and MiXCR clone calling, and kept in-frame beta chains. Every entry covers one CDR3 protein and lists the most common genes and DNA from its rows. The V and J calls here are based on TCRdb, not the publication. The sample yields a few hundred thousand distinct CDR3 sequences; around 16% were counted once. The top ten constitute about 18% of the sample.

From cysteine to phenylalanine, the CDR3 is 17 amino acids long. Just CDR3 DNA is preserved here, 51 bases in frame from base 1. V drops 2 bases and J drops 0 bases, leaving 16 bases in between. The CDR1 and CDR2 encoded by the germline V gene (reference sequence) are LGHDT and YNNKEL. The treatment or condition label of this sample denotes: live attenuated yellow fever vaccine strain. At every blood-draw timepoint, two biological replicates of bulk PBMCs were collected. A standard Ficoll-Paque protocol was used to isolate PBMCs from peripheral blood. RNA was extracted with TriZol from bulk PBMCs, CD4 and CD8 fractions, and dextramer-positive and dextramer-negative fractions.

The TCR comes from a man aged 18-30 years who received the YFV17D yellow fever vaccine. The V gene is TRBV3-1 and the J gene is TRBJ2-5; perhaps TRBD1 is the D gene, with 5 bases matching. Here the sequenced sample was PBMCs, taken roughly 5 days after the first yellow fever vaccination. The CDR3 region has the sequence CASSQPKPTAHQETQYF. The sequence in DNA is TGTGCCAGCAGCCAACCTAAGCCGACAGCCCACCAAGAGACCCAGTACTTC.